The rows below give T cell receptor beta chains drawn from one sample of a study of T cells in Graves' hyperthyroidism and ophthalmopathy. TCRdb reprocessed the multiplex PCR reads via MiXCR and lists one record per CDR3 protein. The sample consists of 95,000 to 100,000 distinct CDR3 sequences, about 51% of them appearing once. Source material: blood. The receptors here all came from a woman in her forties with Graves' hyperthyroidism. Both conserved end residues are part of each CDR3. Each record gives: CDR3 length, J gene, V gene, D gene, clone size, CDR3 DNA, CDR3 protein. The D gene is left open where the match is weak. Only part of the rows carry a size: once, few, many, or a class if the clone is expanded.

length: 15; J: TRBJ1-5; V: TRBV7-2; D: TRBD1; size: many; DNA: TGTGCCAGCAGTTTCCCCCGGACAGGGAATCAGCCCCAGCATTTT; CDR3: CASSFPRTGNQPQHF
length: 14; J: TRBJ1-5; V: TRBV13; D: TRBD1; size: many; DNA: TGTGCCAGCCGAGGAAGGGACAGGGGCGAGACCCAGCATTTT; CDR3: CASRGRDRGETQHF
length: 16; J: TRBJ2-5; V: TRBV7-9; D: TRBD1; size: few; DNA: TGTGCCAGCAGCCCCTACACAGGGGACCATCAAGAGACCCAGTACTTC; CDR3: CASSPYTGDHQETQYF
length: 13; J: TRBJ1-1; V: TRBV2; D: TRBD1; size: -; DNA: TGTGCCAGCAGTGAGCGGGGACAGGGAGAAGCTTTCTTT; CDR3: CASSERGQGEAFF
length: 17; J: TRBJ2-6; V: TRBV5-1; D: TRBD1; size: many; DNA: TGCGCCAGCAGCTTGGGACAGGGAGCCTCTGGGGCCAACGTCCTGACTTTC; CDR3: CASSLGQGASGANVLTF
length: 13; J: TRBJ1-1; V: TRBV7-6; D: TRBD1; size: -; DNA: TGTGCCAGCAGGGGGACAGGGAGCACTGAAGCTTTCTTT; CDR3: CASRGTGSTEAFF
length: 10; J: TRBJ2-5; V: TRBV7-8; D: -; size: -; DNA: TGTGCCAGCAGCTTAGAGTCGCATTACTTC; CDR3: CASSLESHYF
length: 12; J: TRBJ2-7; V: TRBV3-1; D: -; size: few; DNA: TGTGCCAGCAGCCAAGTCAGCTACGAGCAGTACTTC; CDR3: CASSQVSYEQYF
length: 15; J: TRBJ1-2; V: TRBV2; D: TRBD1; size: many; DNA: TGTGCCAGCATCCGCCGACAGGGAAGGGCCTATGGCTACACCTTC; CDR3: CASIRRQGRAYGYTF
length: 16; J: TRBJ1-5; V: TRBV7-2; D: TRBD1; size: -; DNA: TGTGCCAGCACACACCGCGGGACAGGGGACAATCAGCCCCAGCATTTT; CDR3: CASTHRGTGDNQPQHF
length: 15; J: TRBJ2-7; V: TRBV20-1; D: TRBD2; size: -; DNA: TGCAGTGCTACCGGGACTAGCGGGCCCGTAGACGAGCAGTACTTC; CDR3: CSATGTSGPVDEQYF
length: 15; J: TRBJ2-5; V: TRBV9; D: -; size: many; DNA: TGTGCCAGCAGCGTAGGTCCCGCTAGCCAAGAGACCCAGTACTTC; CDR3: CASSVGPASQETQYF
length: 13; J: TRBJ2-2; V: TRBV7-3; D: -; size: -; DNA: TGTGCCAGCAGCGAATCAGGGCCCGGGGAGCTGTTTTTT; CDR3: CASSESGPGELFF
length: 12; J: TRBJ1-2; V: TRBV2; D: -; size: -; DNA: TGTGCCAGCAGTCCGGACCTCTATGGCTACACCTTC; CDR3: CASSPDLYGYTF
length: 14; J: TRBJ2-2; V: TRBV6-1; D: -; size: many; DNA: TGTGCCAGCAGAGAGCAGGCGAACACCGGGGAGCTGTTTTTT; CDR3: CASREQANTGELFF
length: 15; J: TRBJ2-7; V: TRBV6-2/TRBV6-3; D: -; size: -; DNA: TGTGCCAGCAGTTACTCGCGAGGAGGGCTTAGCGAGCAGTACTTC; CDR3: CASSYSRGGLSEQYF
length: 15; J: TRBJ2-7; V: TRBV2; D: -; size: many; DNA: TGTGCCAGCAGTTTTCGGGGGGCGACCTCCTACGAGCAGTACTTC; CDR3: CASSFRGATSYEQYF
length: 12; J: TRBJ2-5; V: TRBV29-1; D: -; size: -; DNA: TGCAGCGCTCATGCAGGGAAAGAGACCCAGTACTTC; CDR3: CSAHAGKETQYF
length: 12; J: TRBJ1-5; V: TRBV20-1; D: -; size: -; DNA: TGCAGTGCGGCGACAGGCAATCAGCCCCAGCATTTT; CDR3: CSAATGNQPQHF
length: 15; J: TRBJ1-4; V: TRBV4-1; D: TRBD1; size: many; DNA: TGCGCCAGCAGAAAGTCAGGACAGGGTAATGAAAAACTGTTTTTT; CDR3: CASRKSGQGNEKLFF
length: 16; J: TRBJ2-2; V: TRBV5-1; D: -; size: many; DNA: TGCGCCAGCAGCATGGATGCCAGGGTTAACACCGGGGAGCTGTTTTTT; CDR3: CASSMDARVNTGELFF
length: 14; J: TRBJ1-4; V: TRBV7-2; D: -; size: -; DNA: TGTGCCAGCAGCTCCGCAGGGCTTAATGAAAAACTGTTTTTT; CDR3: CASSSAGLNEKLFF
length: 14; J: TRBJ1-1; V: TRBV7-8; D: -; size: once; DNA: TGTGCCAGCAGCGCCCAGGGAGGGGGGGCTGAAGCTTTCTTT; CDR3: CASSAQGGGAEAFF
length: 12; J: TRBJ1-1; V: TRBV7-2; D: -; size: -; DNA: TGTGCCAGCAGCGAGGCGGGCACTGAAGCTTTCTTT; CDR3: CASSEAGTEAFF
length: 10; J: TRBJ1-1; V: TRBV19; D: TRBD1; size: -; DNA: TGTGCCAGAGGGGACAGGGTGACTTTCTTT; CDR3: CARGDRVTFF
length: 15; J: TRBJ1-1; V: TRBV5-1; D: -; size: many; DNA: TGCGCCAGCAGCTTGAGCTGGACACCGAACACTGAAGCTTTCTTT; CDR3: CASSLSWTPNTEAFF
length: 17; J: TRBJ2-3; V: TRBV7-2; D: TRBD2; size: many; DNA: TGTGCCAGCAGCCCGGGACTAGCGGGAGGGAGCACAGATACGCAGTATTTT; CDR3: CASSPGLAGGSTDTQYF
length: 9; J: TRBJ1-2; V: TRBV7-6; D: -; size: -; DNA: TGTGGGTCGAGGGGAGGAAACACCTTC; CDR3: CGSRGGNTF
length: 15; J: TRBJ1-4; V: TRBV20-1; D: -; size: -; DNA: TGCAGTGCTAGAGGGGGGCCGGGACATGAGGAAAAACTGTTTTTT; CDR3: CSARGGPGHEEKLFF
length: 13; J: TRBJ2-5; V: TRBV29-1; D: TRBD1; size: -; DNA: TGCAGCGTTCTCGGGACAGGGGAAGAGACCCAGTACTTC; CDR3: CSVLGTGEETQYF
length: 14; J: TRBJ1-2; V: TRBV20-1; D: TRBD1; size: many; DNA: TGCAGTGCCGGGACAGGGGAGCTTCACTATGGCTACACCTTC; CDR3: CSAGTGELHYGYTF
length: 15; J: TRBJ2-5; V: TRBV13; D: -; size: medium-sized; DNA: TGTGCCAGCAGCCCCCCTTTTGGCGGCCAAGAGACCCAGTACTTC; CDR3: CASSPPFGGQETQYF
length: 16; J: TRBJ1-1; V: TRBV7-3; D: TRBD1; size: -; DNA: TGTGCCAGCAGCTTAAGCAGGGGGTGCGCAACTAATGAAGCTTTCTTT; CDR3: CASSLSRGCATNEAFF
length: 14; J: TRBJ1-4; V: TRBV7-3; D: -; size: -; DNA: TGTGCCAGCAGCTTAACGGGTAAAAATGAAAAACTGTTTTTT; CDR3: CASSLTGKNEKLFF
length: 13; J: TRBJ1-2; V: TRBV15; D: -; size: -; DNA: TGTGCCACCAGCAGACAGGGCACCTATGGCTACACCTTC; CDR3: CATSRQGTYGYTF
length: 12; J: TRBJ1-1; V: TRBV24-1; D: -; size: -; DNA: TGTGCCGCCTCGGGACCCAACACTGAAGCTTTCTTT; CDR3: CAASGPNTEAFF
length: 16; J: TRBJ2-5; V: TRBV7-8; D: -; size: many; DNA: TGTGCCAGCAGCCCCTCAGGGCGGGGACCCCAAGAGACCCAGTACTTC; CDR3: CASSPSGRGPQETQYF
length: 16; J: TRBJ1-6; V: TRBV20-1; D: TRBD1; size: -; DNA: TGCAGTGCTAGAAACCCGGGACAGGGATTGGATTCACCCCTCCACTTT; CDR3: CSARNPGQGLDSPLHF
length: 14; J: TRBJ2-5; V: TRBV29-1; D: TRBD2; size: -; DNA: TGCAGCGTCTCGGGACTAGCACGGCAAGAGACCCAGTACTTC; CDR3: CSVSGLARQETQYF
length: 15; J: TRBJ2-7; V: TRBV15; D: -; size: once; DNA: TGTGCCACCAGCAGCTTAGGTACGGCGTCCTACGAGCAGTACTTC; CDR3: CATSSLGTASYEQYF
length: 15; J: TRBJ2-7; V: TRBV7-8; D: -; size: many; DNA: TGTGCCAGCAGCCCGTTTCCCAGGGAAACCTACGAGCAGTACTTC; CDR3: CASSPFPRETYEQYF
length: 17; J: TRBJ1-3; V: TRBV9; D: TRBD1; size: few; DNA: TGTGCCAGCAGAGGTGAAGGGGGACAGGGCTCTGGAAACACCATATATTTT; CDR3: CASRGEGGQGSGNTIYF
length: 14; J: TRBJ2-5; V: TRBV4-2; D: -; size: many; DNA: TGTGCCAGCAGCCAAGGCTACAAGGACGGGACCCAGTACTTC; CDR3: CASSQGYKDGTQYF
length: 14; J: TRBJ2-2; V: TRBV7-9; D: -; size: many; DNA: TGTACCAGCAGCTTATACAGGGCAGGCGGGGAGCTGTTTTTT; CDR3: CTSSLYRAGGELFF
length: 16; J: TRBJ1-5; V: TRBV19; D: -; size: -; DNA: TGTGCCTGTAGTATAGGGGACGTAATTAGCAATCAGCCCCAGCATTTT; CDR3: CACSIGDVISNQPQHF
length: 13; J: TRBJ2-7; V: TRBV6-5; D: TRBD2; size: -; DNA: TGTGCCAGCTCAGCGGGAGGGGACTACGAACAGTACTTC; CDR3: CASSAGGDYEQYF
length: 11; J: TRBJ2-7; V: TRBV2; D: -; size: -; DNA: TGTGCTTCACAGGTCTCCTACGAGCAGTACTTC; CDR3: CASQVSYEQYF
length: 18; J: TRBJ1-4; V: TRBV10-3; D: -; size: once; DNA: TGTGCCATCAGTGGAGCGGGTGTCCACACCACAACTAATGAAAAACTGTTTTTT; CDR3: CAISGAGVHTTTNEKLFF
length: 12; J: TRBJ1-1; V: TRBV6-1; D: TRBD1; size: -; DNA: TGTGCCAGTAGACAGGGCGCTTTAGGAGCTTTCTTT; CDR3: CASRQGALGAFF
length: 14; J: TRBJ2-7; V: TRBV28; D: TRBD1; size: -; DNA: TGTGCCAGCAGCCTGGACAGGGTAGGGATTGAGCAGTACTTC; CDR3: CASSLDRVGIEQYF
length: 13; J: TRBJ2-3; V: TRBV5-1; D: -; size: -; DNA: TGCGCCAGCAGCTCCGGGTCCGAAGATACGCAGTATTTT; CDR3: CASSSGSEDTQYF
length: 14; J: TRBJ2-7; V: TRBV29-1; D: TRBD1; size: many; DNA: TGCAGCGTGGGGATAGGGGGACAGGTGAACGAGCAGTACTTC; CDR3: CSVGIGGQVNEQYF
length: 15; J: TRBJ2-3; V: TRBV11-2; D: TRBD2; size: -; DNA: TGTGCCAGTGGACTAGCGGGAGTTTTGACAGATACGCAGTATTTT; CDR3: CASGLAGVLTDTQYF
length: 18; J: TRBJ1-1; V: TRBV29-1; D: -; size: -; DNA: TGCAGCGTTCGGTTAAGGGAGGATTGGGCAGGGCTGAACACTGAAGCTTTCTTT; CDR3: CSVRLREDWAGLNTEAFF